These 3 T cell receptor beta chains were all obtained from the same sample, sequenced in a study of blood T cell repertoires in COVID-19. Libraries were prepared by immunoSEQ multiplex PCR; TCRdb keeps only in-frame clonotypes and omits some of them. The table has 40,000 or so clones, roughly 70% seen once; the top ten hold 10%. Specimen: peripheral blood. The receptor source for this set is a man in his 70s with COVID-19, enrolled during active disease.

CDR3 loop: CASSSGVNQPQHF. In DNA form, the CDR3 reads TGTGCCAGCAGCTCGGGTGTCAATCAGCCCCAGCATTTT. The rearrangement joins TRBV7-3 to TRBJ1-5; D unclear. Germline CDR1 and CDR2: SGHTA and FQGTGA. This CDR3 is built from 13 residues. V was shortened by 4 bases and J by 3 bases, with 7 bases between the two germline ends.

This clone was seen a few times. CDR3 loop: CASSQVYEQYF. The DNA of the CDR3 is TGTGCCAGCAGCCAAGTATACGAGCAGTACTTC. This chain joins TRBV3-1 (or the pseudogene TRBV3-2) and TRBJ2-7; D uncertain. V was pared by 1 base and J by 4 bases, with 2 bases between. The CDR3 covers 11 residues. Germline CDR1 is LGHDT and CDR2 is YNNKEL (reference sequence).

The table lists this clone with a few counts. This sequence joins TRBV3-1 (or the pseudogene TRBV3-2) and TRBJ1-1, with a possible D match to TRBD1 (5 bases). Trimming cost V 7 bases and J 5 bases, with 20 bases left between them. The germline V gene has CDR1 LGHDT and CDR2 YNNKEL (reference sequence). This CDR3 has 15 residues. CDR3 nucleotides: TGTGCCAGCACCCTAAGAGGTGGGGCGAAGACTGAAGCTTTCTTT. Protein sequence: CASTLRGGAKTEAFF.